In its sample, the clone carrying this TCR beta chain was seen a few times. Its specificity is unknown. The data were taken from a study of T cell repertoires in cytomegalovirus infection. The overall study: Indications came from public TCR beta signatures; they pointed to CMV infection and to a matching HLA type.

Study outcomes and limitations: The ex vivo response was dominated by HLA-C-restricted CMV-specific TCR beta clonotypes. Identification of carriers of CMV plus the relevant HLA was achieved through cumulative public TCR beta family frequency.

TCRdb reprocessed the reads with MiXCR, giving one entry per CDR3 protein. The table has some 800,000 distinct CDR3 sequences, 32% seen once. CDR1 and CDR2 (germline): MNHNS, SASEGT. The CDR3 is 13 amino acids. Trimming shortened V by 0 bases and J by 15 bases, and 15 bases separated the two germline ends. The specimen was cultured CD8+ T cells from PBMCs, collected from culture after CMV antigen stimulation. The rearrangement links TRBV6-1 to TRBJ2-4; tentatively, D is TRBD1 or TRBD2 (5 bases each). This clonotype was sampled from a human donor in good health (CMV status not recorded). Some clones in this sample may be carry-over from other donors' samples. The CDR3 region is CASSEATEGRVYF. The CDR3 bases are TGTGCCAGCAGTGAAGCGACTGAGGGGCGCGTGTACTTC.